The source of this TCR beta chain is a study of human T cells and chemical hapten exposure. Documented time point: patch test 1, 2 weeks after DPC sensitization. Treatment specified: therapeutic diphenylcyclopropenone sensitization with weekly scalp DPC. Trimming stripped 0 bases from V and 0 bases from J, with 4 bases between. The germline V gene encodes CDR1 SGHRS and CDR2 YFSETQ. The CDR3 sequence is 14 residues long. Individual cDNA molecules each carried unique molecular identifiers attached by the library. In the original analysis: The number of TCRs in each sample had a median of roughly 100,000 and spanned roughly 23,224 to 750,000. TCRdb redid the calling of the RACE reads with MiXCR, one entry per CDR3 protein. These V and J calls derive from TCRdb rather than the authors' analysis. The table has around 76,000 distinct CDR3 sequences, 12% seen once. Study-wide results and caveats: Among TCRs, those above 1 in 1000 frequency were unaffected by DPC sensitization.

This clonotype was observed at least ten times. As yet, its antigen is unknown. Sequenced material: whole blood, taken in connection with sensitization to the hapten diphenylcyclopropenone (DPC). V and J are TRBV5-1 and TRBJ2-4; D unresolved. The sequence derives from a woman in her sixties with alopecia areata. Some clones in this sample may be carry-over from other donors' samples. CDR3 in amino acids: CASSLELAKNIQYF. CDR3 nucleotides: TGCGCCAGCAGCTTGGAGTTAGCCAAAAACATTCAGTACTTC.